This TCR beta chain was retrieved from a study of blood T cell repertoires in COVID-19. Whole-study context: The samples span acute and convalescent COVID-19 from the United States, Italy and Spain.

V was clipped by 6 bases and J by 1 base, with 7 bases between them. The CDR3 contains 13 residues. Germline CDR1 and CDR2: MNHEY and SMNVEV (reference sequence). This clone was seen many times. In the original processing: By means of reference gene primer amplification, nucleated cell counts were estimated. Data came from immunoSEQ multiplex PCR; TCRdb stores just in-frame clones and leaves some out. V and J calls and clone size are copied from that table; D and trimming were computed from the DNA. The profile shows 150,000 to 200,000 clones, approximately 86% of them singletons. Sample: PBMCs or T cells enriched from blood (not recorded which). The sequence came from a woman aged 60 to 75 with acute COVID-19. The V gene is TRBV27, the J gene TRBJ1-5, with D uncertain. The CDR3 sequence: CASRAGSNQPQHF. In DNA, the CDR3 is TGTGCCAGCAGGGCGGGAAGCAATCAGCCCCAGCATTTT.